The clone carrying this T cell receptor (beta chain) was counted only a few times. Its antigen is still unknown. This entry is derived from a study of T-cell reconstitution after alpha-beta-depleted transplantation in children. Losses at the gene ends were 3 bases for V and 7 bases for J; bases not matched to a gene: 7. Per germline, CDR1 DFQATT and CDR2 SNEGSKA (reference sequence). The CDR3 runs to 14 residues. Unique molecular identifiers were incorporated into the prepared TCRbeta library. TCRdb re-derived calls from the PCR reads in MiXCR, one entry per CDR3 protein. The data hold around 200,000 distinct CDR3 sequences, with around a sixth observed a single time. General observations from the study: Newly generated T cells supplied most T-cell counts and diversity one year post-transplant. The study reportedly traced alpha-beta T cells about two months after transplant to several hundred expanded graft clones.

The starting material was PBMCs, mostly from graft donor cells, obtained 360 days after TCRalphabeta/CD19-depleted stem cell transplant. The genes are TRBV20-1 and TRBJ2-1; 9 bases fit TRBD2. The receptor's source is a male patient between 2 and 10 years old who had a stem cell transplant for acute lymphoblastic leukemia, so the T cells may come from the graft donor. The CDR3 nucleotides read TGCAGTGCTAGGACCCTAGCGGGGTCGAATGAGCAGTTCTTC. It translates to CSARTLAGSNEQFF.